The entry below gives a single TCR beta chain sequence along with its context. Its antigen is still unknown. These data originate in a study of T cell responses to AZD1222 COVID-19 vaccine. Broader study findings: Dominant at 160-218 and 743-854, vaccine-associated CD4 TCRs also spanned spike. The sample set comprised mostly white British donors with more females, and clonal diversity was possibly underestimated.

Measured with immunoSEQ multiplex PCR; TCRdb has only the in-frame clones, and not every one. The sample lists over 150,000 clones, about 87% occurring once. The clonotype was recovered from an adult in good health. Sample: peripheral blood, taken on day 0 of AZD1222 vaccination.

For the CDR3, the DNA is TGTGCCAGCAGCTACCGTCCCGGGACTAGCGGGGGTTTTTCAGAGACCCAGTACTTC. It encodes CASSYRPGTSGGFSETQYF. This chain joins TRBV11-2 and TRBJ2-5; TRBD2 matches 14 bases. The CDR3 is 19 residues long. Per germline, CDR1 SGHAT and CDR2 FQNNGV. V gave up 4 bases and J gave up 4 bases; unmatched junction bases: 14. The full variable domain, with the rest looked up from reference TRBV11-2 and TRBJ2-5, is EAGVAQSPRYKIIEKRQSVAFWCNPISGHATLYWYQQILGQGPKLLIQFQNNGVVDDSQLPKDRFSAERLKGVDSTLKIQPAKLEDSAVYLCASSYRPGTSGGFSETQYFGPGTRLLVL.